This T cell receptor beta chain was identified during a study of T cell responses to AZD1222 COVID-19 vaccine (dated by TCRdb to the early 2020s). General notes on the study: AZD1222 recipients given second doses at about 4 weeks or at about 12 weeks were pooled, since spike-specific TCR depth and breadth were not found to differ between the two schedules. A total of around 240 trial participants underwent TCR sequencing, of whom 200 to 220 had received two doses of AZD1222 and 26 had received two doses of the MenACWY control vaccine. Trial participants were enrolled into age subgroups of 18-55, 56-69 and 70-plus years, which contained about 150, 28 and 57 TCR-sequenced participants, respectively.

The V and J ends are trimmed by 4 bases and 7 bases, leaving 14 bases between them. Counted from cysteine to phenylalanine, this CDR3 has 14 amino acids. Here the CDR3 DNA is all that survives: 42 bases in frame from base 1. CDR1 and CDR2 (SGHKS, YYEKEE) derive from the germline V gene (reference sequence). A note on this clone: The antigen it recognizes is unknown. No much larger clonotype is one base removed from it; base qualities were not supplied.

Read against the paper, the sample's time point label means: baseline before first vaccination. Samples from vaccinated people were obtained from the UK trials COV001 and COV002, which included a single-blind randomized controlled phase 2/3 trial of AZD1222 (ChAdOx1 nCoV-19) in healthy adults. Trial participant PBMC samples were collected at day 0 and day 28 after the second dose for TCRbeta chain sequencing. The CDR3 regions of human TCRbeta chains were analyzed by immunosequencing. The study's own analysis went as follows. Repertoire TCRs were checked for matches against a reference library of SARS-CoV-2-specific TCRs that had been generated using the MIRA antigen-specificity platform. Breadth was defined as the fraction of unique TCRs that were SARS-CoV-2-associated, and depth was defined as the fraction of total T cells that were SARS-CoV-2-associated. Using the MIRA data, each spike-specific TCR was assigned both to the spike region to which the TCR was reactive and to a CD4 or CD8 class. Log10-transformed breadth and depth values were compared by one-way ANOVA with Sidak's multiple comparisons tests. TCRdb took this table from immuneACCESS and kept in-frame rearrangements with V and J called. Such tables lack part of the clones; where checked against another copy, unresolved V genes explain under half of the gap, and the rest is unexplained. V, J and clone size derive from that table, while D and trimming were established from the DNA sequence. The sample table shows about 140,000 clones, and roughly 92% are seen once. 4% to 5.5% of the sample is taken by the ten largest.

Study-wide findings and limitations: The 56-69-year group was small, and its depth increase did not reach significance, likely because of low power. Participants were mostly white British, with more females than males. The authors suggested clonal diversity may have been underestimated. No day 14 peak-response samples were available, so repertoires were characterized only after the peak T cell response. Reportedly, almost half of the unique spike-specific TCRs recognized epitopes lying outside the regions that are mutated in the B.1.351 and B.1.1.7 variants. After two AZD1222 doses, both the breadth and the depth of spike-specific TCRs were significantly higher than at day 0 and than in MenACWY recipients. Vaccine-associated CD4 TCRs spanned the whole spike protein, with dominant responses in regions 160-218 and 743-854. Only five to seven AZD1222 recipients were SARS-CoV-2 seropositive at baseline, limiting conclusions about previously exposed vaccinees.

Sample: peripheral blood, taken on day 0 of AZD1222 vaccination. This sequence was found in an adult in good health. The rearranged segments are TRBV5-5 and TRBJ1-4; the D gene cannot be resolved reliably. In nucleotide form, the sequence is TGTGCCAGCAGCACAACACGACGTGGTGAAAAACTGTTTTTT. Its protein is CASSTTRRGEKLFF.